A single T cell receptor beta chain is shown here with its context. This sample stems from a study of blood T cells in healthy people across ages. CDR1 and CDR2 from the germline V gene are MNHEY and SVGAGI. This CDR3 has 16 amino acids. Trimming cost V 5 bases and J 4 bases; bases outside gene matches: 10. Together with a sample-barcoded 5' primer, a J-beta primer mix was included in a second PCR lasting about 7 to 12 cycles. TCRdb reprocessed the 5' RACE reads via MiXCR and lists one record per CDR3 protein. The sample lists under 1,100,000 distinct CDR3 sequences; roughly a quarter were seen once. The same data also went into a second study, on T cells of mothers and their children. This second study says: Second-round PCR products received sample barcodes and 2-4 random nucleotides from the M1S primer.

This sequence originates from a girl aged 2-10 years in good health. V and J are TRBV6-5 and TRBJ2-2; 7 bases are shared with TRBD2. The source material was blood. CDR3 protein: CASSLLSGISTGELFF. In nucleotides, the CDR3 is TGTGCCAGCAGTCTACTAAGCGGGATTAGCACCGGGGAGCTGTTTTTT.